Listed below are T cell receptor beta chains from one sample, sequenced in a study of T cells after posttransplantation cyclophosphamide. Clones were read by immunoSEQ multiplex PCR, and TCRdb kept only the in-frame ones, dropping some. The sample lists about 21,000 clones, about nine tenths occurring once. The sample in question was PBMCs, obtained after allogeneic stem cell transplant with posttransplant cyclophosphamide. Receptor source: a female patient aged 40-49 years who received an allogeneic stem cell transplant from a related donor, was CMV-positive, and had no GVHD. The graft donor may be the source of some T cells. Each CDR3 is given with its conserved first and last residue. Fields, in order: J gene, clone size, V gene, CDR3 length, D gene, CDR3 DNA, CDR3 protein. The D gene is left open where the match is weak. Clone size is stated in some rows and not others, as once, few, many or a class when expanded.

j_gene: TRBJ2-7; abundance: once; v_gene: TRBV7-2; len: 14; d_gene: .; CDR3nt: TGTGCCAGCAGCCTAGGACAGCACTCCTACGAGCAGTACTTC; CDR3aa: CASSLGQHSYEQYF
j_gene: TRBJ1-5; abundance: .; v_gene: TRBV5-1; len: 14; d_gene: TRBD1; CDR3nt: TGCGCCAGCAGCCCGGACAGGCCCAATCAGCCCCAGCATTTT; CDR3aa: CASSPDRPNQPQHF
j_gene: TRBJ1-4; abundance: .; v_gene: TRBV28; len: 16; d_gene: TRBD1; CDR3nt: TGTGCCAGCAGTCCTCAGGGGGCGCCCACTAATGAAAAACTGTTTTTT; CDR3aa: CASSPQGAPTNEKLFF
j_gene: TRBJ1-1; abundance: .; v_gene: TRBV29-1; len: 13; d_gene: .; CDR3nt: TGCAGCGTTTCGGACAGACCTTATACTGAAGCTTTCTTT; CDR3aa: CSVSDRPYTEAFF
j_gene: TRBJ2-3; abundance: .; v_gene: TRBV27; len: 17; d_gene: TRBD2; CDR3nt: TGTGCCAGTTCGTTCCGTGGACTAGCGGCAGCAGGAGATACGCAGTATTTT; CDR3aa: CASSFRGLAAAGDTQYF
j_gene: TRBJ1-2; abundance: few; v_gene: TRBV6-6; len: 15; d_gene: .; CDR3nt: TGTGCCAGCAGTTATCTTGGGCAGGGCCGCTCAGAGGACACCTTC; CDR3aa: CASSYLGQGRSEDTF
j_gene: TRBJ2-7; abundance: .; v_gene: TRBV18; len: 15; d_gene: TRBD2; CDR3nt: TGTGCCAGCTCACCGAAACTAGCGGGATCTTACGAGCAGTACTTC; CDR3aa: CASSPKLAGSYEQYF
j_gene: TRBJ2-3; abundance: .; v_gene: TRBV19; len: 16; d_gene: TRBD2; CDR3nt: TGTGCCAGTAGTATTCAACTAGCGGGAGGTACAGATACGCAGTATTTT; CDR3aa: CASSIQLAGGTDTQYF
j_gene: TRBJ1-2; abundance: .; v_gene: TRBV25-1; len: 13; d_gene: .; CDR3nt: TGTGCCAGCAGTGAGGGAGGGAACTATGGCTACACCTTC; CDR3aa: CASSEGGNYGYTF
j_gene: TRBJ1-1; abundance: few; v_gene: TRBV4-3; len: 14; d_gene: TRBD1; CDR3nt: TGCGCCAGCAGCCAGGGGACAGGGGGCGGAATAGCTTTCTTT; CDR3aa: CASSQGTGGGIAFF
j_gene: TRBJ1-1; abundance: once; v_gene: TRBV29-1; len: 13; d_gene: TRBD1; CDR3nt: TGCAGCGTTGAGGGACAGATGAACACTGAAGCTTTCTTT; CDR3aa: CSVEGQMNTEAFF
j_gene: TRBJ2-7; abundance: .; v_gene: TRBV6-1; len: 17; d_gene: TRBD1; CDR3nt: TGTGCCAGCAGTGAAGAATGGACAGGGCGAAATACCTACGAGCAGTACTTC; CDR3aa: CASSEEWTGRNTYEQYF
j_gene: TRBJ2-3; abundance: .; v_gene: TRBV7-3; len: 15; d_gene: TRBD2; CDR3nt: TGTGCCAGCAGCCCAAAACTAGCGGGCACAGATACGCAGTATTTT; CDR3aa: CASSPKLAGTDTQYF
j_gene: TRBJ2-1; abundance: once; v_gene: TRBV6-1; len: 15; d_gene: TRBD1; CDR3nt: TGTGCCAGCATCGAGGGTCGGGACAGGGCTAGTGAGCAGTTCTTC; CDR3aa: CASIEGRDRASEQFF
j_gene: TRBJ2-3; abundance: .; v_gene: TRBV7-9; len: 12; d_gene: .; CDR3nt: TGTGCCAGCAGCTTGGCTAGAGGTACGCAGTATTTT; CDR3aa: CASSLARGTQYF
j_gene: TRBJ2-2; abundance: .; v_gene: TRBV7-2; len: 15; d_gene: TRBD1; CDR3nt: TGTGCCAGCAGCTGGGACAGGGGGGTTACCGGGGAGCTGTTTTTT; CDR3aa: CASSWDRGVTGELFF
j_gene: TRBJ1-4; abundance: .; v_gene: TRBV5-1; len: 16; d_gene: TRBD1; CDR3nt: TGCGCCAGCAGCTTGACAGGGGGTGCAACTAATGAAAAACTGTTTTTT; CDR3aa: CASSLTGGATNEKLFF
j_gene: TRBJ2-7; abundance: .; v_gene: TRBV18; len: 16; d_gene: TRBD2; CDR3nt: TGTGCCAGCTCACGTGGGACTAGCGCCAGCTCCTACGAGCAGTACTTC; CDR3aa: CASSRGTSASSYEQYF
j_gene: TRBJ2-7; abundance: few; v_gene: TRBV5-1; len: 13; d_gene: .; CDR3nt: TGCGCCAGCAGCCCAAGGGACTCGGCGGAGCAGTACTTC; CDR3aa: CASSPRDSAEQYF
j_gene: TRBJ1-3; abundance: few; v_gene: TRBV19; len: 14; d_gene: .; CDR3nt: TGTGCCAGTAGTACCGGAGTCTCTGGAAACACCATATATTTT; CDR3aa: CASSTGVSGNTIYF
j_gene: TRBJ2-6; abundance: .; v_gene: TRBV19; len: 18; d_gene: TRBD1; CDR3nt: TGTGCCAGTAGTATTTTGGGACAGATGATCTCTGGGGCCAACGTCCTGACTTTC; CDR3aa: CASSILGQMISGANVLTF
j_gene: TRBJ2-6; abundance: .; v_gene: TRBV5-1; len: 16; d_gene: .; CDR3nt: TGCGCCAGCAGCTTGAAGGGAAACTCTGGGGCCAACGGCCTGACTTTC; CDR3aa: CASSLKGNSGANGLTF
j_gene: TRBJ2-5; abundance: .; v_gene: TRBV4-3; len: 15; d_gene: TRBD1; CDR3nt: TGCGCCAGCAGCCAAGGGGCAGGGGGTGGAGAGACCCAGTACTTC; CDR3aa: CASSQGAGGGETQYF
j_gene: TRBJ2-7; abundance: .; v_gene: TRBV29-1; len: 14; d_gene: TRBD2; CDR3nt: TGCAGCGTTATGGGACTAGCGGACCCCTACGAGCAGTACTTC; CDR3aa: CSVMGLADPYEQYF
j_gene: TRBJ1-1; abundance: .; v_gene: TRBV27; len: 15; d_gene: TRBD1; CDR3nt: TGTGCCAGCAGTCTAAAAAGGGGGCTTAACACTGAAGCTTTCTTT; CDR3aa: CASSLKRGLNTEAFF
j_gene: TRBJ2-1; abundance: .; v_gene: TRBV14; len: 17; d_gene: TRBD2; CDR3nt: TGTGCCAGCAGCCTTCGGAGGACTAGCGGAATGCACAATGAGCAGTTCTTC; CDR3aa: CASSLRRTSGMHNEQFF
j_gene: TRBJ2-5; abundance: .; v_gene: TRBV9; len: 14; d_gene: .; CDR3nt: TGTGCCAGCAGCGTAGATGTCAACCAAGAGACCCAGTACTTC; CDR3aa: CASSVDVNQETQYF
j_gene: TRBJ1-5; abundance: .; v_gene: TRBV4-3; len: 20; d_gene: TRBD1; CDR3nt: TGCGCCAGCAGCCAAGAGTGGGACAGGGTCTCTACAACAAGCAATCAGCCCCAGCATTTT; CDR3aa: CASSQEWDRVSTTSNQPQHF
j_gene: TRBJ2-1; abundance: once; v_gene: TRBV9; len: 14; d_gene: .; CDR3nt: TGTGCCAGCACACCCGCGAGCTCCTACAATGAGCAGTTCTTC; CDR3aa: CASTPASSYNEQFF
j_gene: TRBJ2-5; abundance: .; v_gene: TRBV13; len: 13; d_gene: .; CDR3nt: TGTGCCAGCAGCTTCCTCCGGAGGGAGACCCAGTACTTC; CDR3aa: CASSFLRRETQYF
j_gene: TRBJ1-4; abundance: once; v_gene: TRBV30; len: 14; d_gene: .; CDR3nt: TGTGCCTGGAGAGCAGGGTATTCGAGTGAAAAACTGTTTTTT; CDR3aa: CAWRAGYSSEKLFF
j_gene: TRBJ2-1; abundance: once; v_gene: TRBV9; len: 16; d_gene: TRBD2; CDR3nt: TGTGCCAGCAGCGTATCGGGGACGGCTAGCGGGAATGAGCAGTTCTTC; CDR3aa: CASSVSGTASGNEQFF
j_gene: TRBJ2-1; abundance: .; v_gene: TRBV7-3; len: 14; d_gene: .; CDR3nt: TGTGCCAGCAGCCAAACCTTTTATGGGGGCGAGCAGTTCTTC; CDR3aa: CASSQTFYGGEQFF
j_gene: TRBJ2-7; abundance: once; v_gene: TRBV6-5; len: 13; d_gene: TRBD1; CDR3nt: TGTGCCAGCAGTCGACAGGGAGTCTACGAGCAGTACTTC; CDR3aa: CASSRQGVYEQYF
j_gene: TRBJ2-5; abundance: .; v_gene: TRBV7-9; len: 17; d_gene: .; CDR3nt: TGTGCCAGCAGCTTAGGGTTGAGAACCGAGGTATGGGAGACCCAGTACTTC; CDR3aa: CASSLGLRTEVWETQYF
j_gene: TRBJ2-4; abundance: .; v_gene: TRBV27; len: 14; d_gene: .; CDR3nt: TGTGCCAGCAGAACCGACAGCTCCAAAAACATTCAGTACTTC; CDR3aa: CASRTDSSKNIQYF
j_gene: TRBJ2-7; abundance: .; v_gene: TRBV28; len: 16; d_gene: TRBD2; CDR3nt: TGTGCCAGCAGTCCCTCCCCCGGCGGGGGGTCCTACGAGCAGTACTTC; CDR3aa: CASSPSPGGGSYEQYF
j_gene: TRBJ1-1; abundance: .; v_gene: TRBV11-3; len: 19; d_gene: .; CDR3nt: TGTGCCAGCAGCTTAATTCCCCGGGACACAACTTCCATGAACACTGAAGCTTTCTTT; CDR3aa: CASSLIPRDTTSMNTEAFF
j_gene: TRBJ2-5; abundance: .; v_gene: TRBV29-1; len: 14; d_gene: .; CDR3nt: TGCAGCGTTTCCGGCTGGGCAGCCCAAGAGACCCAGTACTTC; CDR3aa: CSVSGWAAQETQYF
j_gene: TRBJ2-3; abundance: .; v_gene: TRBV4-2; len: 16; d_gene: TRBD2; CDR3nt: TGTGCCAGCAGCCGATTCACTAGCGGGACACCAGATACGCAGTATTTT; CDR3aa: CASSRFTSGTPDTQYF
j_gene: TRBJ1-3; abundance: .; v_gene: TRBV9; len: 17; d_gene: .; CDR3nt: TGTGCCAGCAGCCCCTCTCGGGAAGTGCCCAACGGAAACACCATATATTTT; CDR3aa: CASSPSREVPNGNTIYF
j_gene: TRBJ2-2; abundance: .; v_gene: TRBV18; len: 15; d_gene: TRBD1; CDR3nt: TGTGCCAGCTCACGACGACAGGGGAACACCGGGGAGCTGTTTTTT; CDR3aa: CASSRRQGNTGELFF
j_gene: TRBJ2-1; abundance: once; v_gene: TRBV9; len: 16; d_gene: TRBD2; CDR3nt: TGTGCCAGCAGCTCTAGCGGCAAGAGCTCCTACAATGAGCAGTTCTTC; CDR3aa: CASSSSGKSSYNEQFF
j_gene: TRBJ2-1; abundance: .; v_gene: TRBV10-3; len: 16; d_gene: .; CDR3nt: TGTGCCGTCAGTGACCCAGGAAGCGGAGGCCCCAATGAGCAGTTCTTC; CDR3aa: CAVSDPGSGGPNEQFF
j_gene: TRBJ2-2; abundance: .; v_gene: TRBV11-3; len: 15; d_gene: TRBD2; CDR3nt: TGTGCCAGCAGCCCTACGGGGGGAATCTCCCGGGAGCTGTTTTTT; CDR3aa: CASSPTGGISRELFF
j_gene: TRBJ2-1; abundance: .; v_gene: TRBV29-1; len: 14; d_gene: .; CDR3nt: TGCAGCGTTGATGCGGGGAGGATCGACAATGAGCAGTTCTTC; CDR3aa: CSVDAGRIDNEQFF
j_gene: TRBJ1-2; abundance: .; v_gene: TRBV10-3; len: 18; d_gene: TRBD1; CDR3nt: TGTGCCATCAGTGCAACGGGCGGGACAGAGTCTATGATGGGAGGCTACACCTTC; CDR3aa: CAISATGGTESMMGGYTF
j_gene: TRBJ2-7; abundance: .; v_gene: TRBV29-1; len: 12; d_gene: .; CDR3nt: TGCAGCGTTGGTGCGGGTCCCTACGAGCAGTACTTC; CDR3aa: CSVGAGPYEQYF
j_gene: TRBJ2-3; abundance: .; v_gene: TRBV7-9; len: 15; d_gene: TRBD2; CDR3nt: TGTGCCAGCAGCTCCGGGACTACCCCCGCAGATACGCAGTATTTT; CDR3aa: CASSSGTTPADTQYF
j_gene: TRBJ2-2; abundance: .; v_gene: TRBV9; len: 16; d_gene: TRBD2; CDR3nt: TGTGCCAGCAGCTCCACACTAGCGGGGGTTCCCGGGGAGCTGTTTTTT; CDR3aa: CASSSTLAGVPGELFF
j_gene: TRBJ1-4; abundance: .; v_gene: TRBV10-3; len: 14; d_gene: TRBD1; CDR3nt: TGTGCCATCAGGGCAACAGGGGCTAATGAAAAACTGTTTTTT; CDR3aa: CAIRATGANEKLFF
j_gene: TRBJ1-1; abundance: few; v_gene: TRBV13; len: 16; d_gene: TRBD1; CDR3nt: TGTGCCAGCAGCTTAGGGACAGGGGGTAGGAACACTGAAGCTTTCTTT; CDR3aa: CASSLGTGGRNTEAFF